The 29 T cell receptor beta chains below come from one sample, sequenced in a study of T-cell memory formation after mild COVID-19. One entry per CDR3 protein results from TCRdb running MiXCR on the 5' RACE reads. The data hold about 200,000 distinct CDR3 sequences, with around 8.8% observed a single time. Sample: PBMCs or a T cell subset sorted from them (not recorded which). These receptors all stem from a man aged 18 to 30 who had mild COVID-19 (a few samples of this study predate the infection). Cell type and time point are not known.

Only a few counts were recorded for this clonotype. The chain couples TRBV14 to TRBJ2-7; D not certain. The CDR3 has 13 residues. V was shortened by 6 bases and J by 2 bases, with 11 bases between the two germline ends. Germline V gene data show CDR1 as SGHDN and CDR2 as FVKESK. The CDR3 DNA sequence: TGTGCCAGCAGTCGTTATCAGACCTACGAGCAGTACTTC. Amino acids: CASSRYQTYEQYF.

V is TRBV18 and J is TRBJ2-3; no clear D gene. Germline lookup yields CDR1 KGHSH and CDR2 LQKENI. The CDR3 runs 13 residues. Deletions cut 3 bases from V and 1 base from J, with 5 bases between. CDR3: CASSPLGTDTQYF. The CDR3 DNA follows: TGTGCCAGCTCACCCCTTGGCACAGATACGCAGTATTTT.

This clonotype was seen only a few times. The V gene is TRBV18, the J gene TRBJ2-3, with D possibly TRBD2 on 5 matching bases. Per the germline V gene, CDR1 is KGHSH and CDR2 is LQKENI. V lost 3 bases, J lost 6 bases, and 10 bases lay in between. This CDR3 contains 13 residues. DNA of the CDR3: TGTGCCAGCTCACCCGGGGTCGTTGATACGCAGTATTTT. This translates into CASSPGVVDTQYF.

This clonotype showed up just a few times. The rearrangement uses TRBV10-3 and TRBJ1-2; TRBD1 might be the D (6 bases). Trimming shortened V by 4 bases and J by 6 bases, and 18 bases separated the two germline ends. The CDR3 extends over 15 amino acids. Germline values: CDR1 ENHRY, CDR2 SYGVKD. The CDR3 here is CAISVVVGGGDGYTF. In DNA form, the CDR3 reads TGTGCCATCAGTGTAGTGGTCGGAGGGGGTGATGGCTACACCTTC.

CDR3 DNA sequence: TGTGCCAGCAGCCCTACTAGCGACGGGAAGACCCAGTACTTC. It is translated as CASSPTSDGKTQYF. The chain is built from TRBV7-7 and TRBJ2-5, with 7 bases matching TRBD2. The trim removed 5 bases at V and 6 bases at J, leaving 9 bases unmatched. Germline CDR1 and CDR2: SSHAT and FNYEAQ (reference sequence). The CDR3 totals 14 residues. The full variable domain, with the rest looked up from reference TRBV7-7 and TRBJ2-5, is GAGVSQSPRYKVTKRGQDVTLRCDPISSHATLYWYQQALGQGPEFLTYFNYEAQPDKSGLPSDRFSAERPEGSISTLTIQRTEQRDSAMYRCASSPTSDGKTQYFGPGTRLLVL.

This clonotype was counted a few times. The chain joins TRBV7-2 to TRBJ1-1; perhaps TRBD1 as D (5 bases). This CDR3 is 13 amino acids long. The germline V gene has CDR1 SGHTA and CDR2 FQGNSA. V dropped 6 bases and J dropped 5 bases, with 13 bases sitting between them. CDR3 coding DNA: TGTGCCAGCAGTTCTATCAGGGATACTGAAGCTTTCTTT. Translated: CASSSIRDTEAFF.

The sample holds many counts of this clonotype. The DNA of the CDR3 is TGTGCCACCAGCAGAGAGCTACCCTGGACAGGGGCAAACACCGGGGAGCTGTTTTTT. It is translated as CATSRELPWTGANTGELFF. This sequence joins TRBV15 and TRBJ2-2; TRBD1 matches 9 bases. The germline CDR1 and CDR2 sequences are LNHNV and YYDKDF (reference sequence). V lost 0 bases, J lost 2 bases, and 10 bases stayed unmatched. CDR3 length equals 19 residues.

The chain combines TRBV12-3 or TRBV12-4 with TRBJ1-1, with TRBD1 as a possible D gene (6 bases). This CDR3 region has 15 residues. V was cut by 5 bases and J by 2 bases, with 15 bases left in between. The CDR3 region is CASSGPGHFNTEAFF. CDR3 coding DNA: TGTGCCAGCAGTGGGCCGGGACATTTTAACACTGAAGCTTTCTTT.

This clonotype has more than one count but fewer than ten. J is TRBJ2-7 and V is TRBV2; perhaps TRBD2 as D (5 bases). Trimming pared 1 base from V and 2 bases from J, leaving 9 bases between. Per germline, CDR1 SNHLY and CDR2 FYNNEI. The CDR3 is 14 residues long. CDR3 region: CASSEGPRAYEQYV. The CDR3 DNA reads TGTGCCAGCAGTGAAGGCCCGAGGGCCTACGAGCAGTACGTC.

This clonotype came up a few times. This chain uses TRBV4-1 with TRBJ2-1; D is unresolved. The germline CDR1 and CDR2 sequences are MGHRA and YSYEKL. V dropped 3 bases and J dropped 13 bases, with 19 bases sitting between them. The CDR3 covers 14 residues. CDR3 protein: CASSHPRSGPVQFF. CDR3 DNA: TGCGCCAGCAGCCACCCGCGGAGTGGTCCCGTACAGTTCTTC.

The chain employs TRBV6-2 or TRBV6-3 and TRBJ1-5; 9 bases line up with TRBD1. Per the germline V gene, CDR1 is MNHEY and CDR2 is SVGEGT. The CDR3 contains 16 residues. V gave up 7 bases and J gave up 3 bases; unmatched junction bases: 10. DNA for the CDR3: TGTGCCAGCAAAAGGGTCACAGGGGGCTTCAATCAGCCCCAGCATTTT. As protein: CASKRVTGGFNQPQHF.

The chain has TRBV19 and TRBJ2-3; tentatively, D is TRBD1 (6 bases). Germline CDR1 is LNHDA and CDR2 is SQIVND (reference sequence). The CDR3 has 13 residues. V gave up 9 bases and J gave up 3 bases, with 13 bases separating them. CDR3 sequence reads: CASRGTGTDTQYF. CDR3 DNA: TGTGCCAGCCGGGGAACAGGGACAGATACGCAGTATTTT.

The sample holds many counts of this clonotype. The genes are TRBV4-3 and TRBJ2-5; the match to TRBD2 covers 11 bases. CDR3 length: 21 amino acids. Germline V CDR1 and CDR2: LGHNA, YSLEER. Trimming at V came to 0 bases and at J to 5 bases, leaving 20 bases not matched to a gene. The CDR3 DNA reads as TGCGCCAGCAGCCAAGATCTGTTCGGGACCCCCTGGGGGACTAGCGGTGAGACCCAGTACTTC. Translating gives CASSQDLFGTPWGTSGETQYF.

The chain joins TRBV9 to TRBJ1-4; a weak D match, TRBD1 (6 bases). CDR3 size: 14 residues. V shed 5 bases and J shed 7 bases, with 15 bases lying between them. The germline V gene encodes CDR1 SGDLS and CDR2 YYNGEE. CDR3 nucleotide sequence: TGTGCCAGCAGGAGGGGGGAAGAAGGTGAAAAACTGTTTTTT. It yields the protein CASRRGEEGEKLFF. Filled out from reference TRBV9 and TRBJ1-4, the complete variable domain reads DSGVTQTPKHLITATGQRVTLRCSPRSGDLSVYWYQQSLDQGLQFLIQYYNGEERAKGNILERFSAQQFPDLHSELNLSSLELGDSALYFCASRRGEEGEKLFFGSGTQLSVL.

The V and J genes are TRBV19 and TRBJ1-2; TRBD1 matches 7 bases. Germline CDR1 is LNHDA and CDR2 is SQIVND (reference sequence). The V segment lost 5 bases and the J segment 4 bases; nucleotides outside the gene matches: 7. The CDR3 covers 14 residues. CDR3: CASSPWQGGYGYTF. The CDR3, as DNA: TGTGCCAGTAGTCCCTGGCAGGGGGGCTATGGCTACACCTTC.

The chain links TRBV18 to TRBJ1-2; D gene ambiguous. This CDR3 comprises 15 residues. CDR1 and CDR2 from the germline V gene are KGHSH and LQKENI. V lost 6 bases and J 0 bases, leaving 14 bases between the germline ends. The CDR3 sequence: CASSPSGVANYGYTF. CDR3 bases: TGTGCCAGCTCCCCTAGTGGGGTGGCTAACTATGGCTACACCTTC.

This sequence joins TRBV12-3 or TRBV12-4 and TRBJ2-5; TRBD2 might be the D (6 bases). This CDR3 contains 17 residues. Between the trimmed V and J ends, which lost 2 bases and 2 bases, there was a span of 18 bases. This CDR3 reads CASSLSFGAGKQETQYF. The CDR3, as DNA: TGTGCCAGCAGTTTATCCTTCGGAGCGGGCAAGCAAGAGACCCAGTACTTC.

In this sample, this clonotype turned up a few times. The chain employs TRBV4-1 and TRBJ1-6; 7 bases line up with TRBD1. The CDR3 covers 20 residues. The J segment lost 0 bases and the V segment lost 1 base, leaving 12 bases of the junction unmatched. Per the germline V gene, CDR1 is MGHRA and CDR2 is YSYEKL. The CDR3, as DNA: TGCGCCAGCAGCCAAGCCAACAGGGGTCGATCGAGCTCCTATAATTCACCCCTCCACTTT. This sequence encodes CASSQANRGRSSSYNSPLHF.

This clonotype has ten or more counts. J is TRBJ2-5 and V is TRBV4-1, with 11 bases matching TRBD2. Losses at the gene ends were 4 bases for V and 3 bases for J; bases not matched to a gene: 7. Germline V gene sequence: CDR1 MGHRA, CDR2 YSYEKL. The CDR3 contains 16 residues. This CDR3 is CASSRGLTSGEETQYF. The CDR3, as DNA: TGCGCCAGCAGCCGAGGGTTGACTAGCGGGGAAGAGACCCAGTACTTC.

This clonotype has more than one count but fewer than ten. The chain joins TRBV20-1 to TRBJ2-7; TRBD1 might be the D (6 bases). In germline, CDR1 is DFQATT, CDR2 SNEGSKA (reference sequence). Trimming took off 0 bases at V and 4 bases at J, with 22 bases between the two ends. The CDR3 is made up of 17 amino acids. The CDR3 DNA reads TGCAGTGCTAGAGATACGAACTTAGGTTGGGGGCGATACGAGCAGTACTTC. This codes for CSARDTNLGWGRYEQYF.

This clonotype was counted between two and nine times. This rearrangement joins TRBV11-3 to TRBJ1-5; no reliable D call. Trimming took off 7 bases at V and 2 bases at J, with 12 bases between the two ends. This CDR3 is built from 14 residues. The V gene's germline CDR1 is SGHNT and CDR2 YENEEA. CDR3 bases: TGTGCCAGCACCAGAAGAGGACGCAATCAGCCCCAGCATTTT. The encoded protein is CASTRRGRNQPQHF.

The rearrangement uses TRBV20-1 and TRBJ1-1, with D perhaps TRBD1 (6 bases). CDR1 is DFQATT, CDR2 SNEGSKA, per germline (reference sequence). Trimming removed 2 bases from V and 6 bases from J, with 22 bases in between. The CDR3 loop spans 16 amino acids. The CDR3 DNA reads TGCAGTGCTAGACCCCCCCTCGTGGGACAAGGCGCTGAAGCTTTCTTT. The encoded protein is CSARPPLVGQGAEAFF.

This clonotype was counted at least ten times. The CDR3 DNA sequence: TGTGCCAGCAGCTTAGATCGGACAGGTTACAATGAGCAGTTCTTC. Residues: CASSLDRTGYNEQFF. The rearrangement uses TRBV11-2 and TRBJ2-1; 7 nucleotides align to TRBD1. Losses at the gene ends were 0 bases for V and 4 bases for J; bases not matched to a gene: 3. The CDR3 totals 15 residues. In germline, CDR1 is SGHAT, CDR2 FQNNGV.

This clonotype was seen a handful of times. This chain links TRBV2 with TRBJ2-3; TRBD2 matches 9 bases. Germline CDR1 reads SNHLY; CDR2 reads FYNNEI. CDR3 length: 15 amino acids. The V gene end was trimmed by 4 bases and the J gene end by 5 bases; junction bases not matched to a gene: 7. CDR3 in amino acids: CASSGVAGVGDTQYF. Written as DNA, the CDR3 is TGTGCCAGCAGTGGAGTAGCGGGGGTAGGAGATACGCAGTATTTT.

This clonotype was found a few times. The rearrangement uses TRBV7-9 and TRBJ1-1; weak D call: TRBD1 (6 bases). V was pared by 4 bases and J by 1 base, with 13 bases between. Germline V lookup: CDR1 SEHNR, CDR2 FQNEAQ (reference sequence). This CDR3 has 15 residues. The CDR3 sequence is CASSSWQGQNTEAFF. CDR3 sequence (DNA): TGTGCCAGCAGCTCTTGGCAGGGACAGAACACTGAAGCTTTCTTT.

The V call is TRBV5-1, the J call TRBJ2-2, with 9 nucleotides matching TRBD2. After removal of 0 bases from V and 4 bases from J, the junction contained 7 bases not matched to a gene. Germline CDR1 reads SGHRS; CDR2 reads YFSETQ. This CDR3 contains 17 residues. The CDR3: CASSLAGSGGGTGELFF. The CDR3 region has the DNA TGCGCCAGCAGCTTGGCGGGTAGCGGGGGCGGCACCGGGGAGCTGTTTTTT. The variable domain in full, with the rest retrieved from reference TRBV5-1 and TRBJ2-2, is KAGVTQTPRYLIKTRGQQVTLSCSPISGHRSVSWYQQTPGQGLQFLFEYFSETQRNKGNFPGRFSGRQFSNSRSEMNVSTLELGDSALYLCASSLAGSGGGTGELFFGEGSRLTVL.

In its sample, this clonotype was seen many times. This chain links TRBV5-1 with TRBJ2-3; 8 bases fit TRBD1. The CDR3 is 17 residues long. V lost 1 base, J lost 0 bases, and 7 bases stayed unmatched. Germline V gene lookup returns CDR1 SGHRS and CDR2 YFSETQ. The CDR3 region is CASSLITGGFSTDTQYF. CDR3 nucleotides: TGCGCCAGCAGCTTGATAACAGGGGGATTTAGCACAGATACGCAGTATTTT.

This chain links TRBV5-4 with TRBJ1-1; D may be TRBD1 (5 bases). V shed 0 bases and J shed 11 bases, with 17 bases lying between them. Germline lookup yields CDR1 SGHNT and CDR2 YYREEE (reference sequence). The CDR3 contains 14 residues. CDR3 in amino acids: CASSLAGSGKGAFF. The CDR3 DNA follows: TGTGCCAGCAGCTTGGCGGGTTCGGGGAAGGGGGCTTTCTTT.

CDR3 region: CASTRTGPPSDEQYF. The CDR3 DNA reads as TGTGCCAGCACCCGGACAGGGCCCCCTTCTGACGAGCAGTACTTC. The rearrangement links TRBV6-2 or TRBV6-3 to TRBJ2-7; 8 positions agree with TRBD1. Germline CDR1 MNHEY, CDR2 SVGEGT. This CDR3 has 15 residues. V was clipped by 7 bases and J by 5 bases; unmatched bases: 13.